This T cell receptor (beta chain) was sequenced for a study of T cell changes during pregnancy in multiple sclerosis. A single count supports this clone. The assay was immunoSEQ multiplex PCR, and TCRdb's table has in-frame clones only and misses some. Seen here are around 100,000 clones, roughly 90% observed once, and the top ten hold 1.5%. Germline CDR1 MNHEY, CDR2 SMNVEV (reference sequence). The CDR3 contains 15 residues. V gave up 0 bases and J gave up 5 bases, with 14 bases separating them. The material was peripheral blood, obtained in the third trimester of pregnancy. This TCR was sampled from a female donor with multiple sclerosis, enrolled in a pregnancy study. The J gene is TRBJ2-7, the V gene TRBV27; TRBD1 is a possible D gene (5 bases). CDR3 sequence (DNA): TGTGCCAGCAGTTTATCGGGTGGCAGGGTAGACGAGCAGTACTTC. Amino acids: CASSLSGGRVDEQYF.